This TCR beta chain was sequenced during a study of T-cell reconstitution after alpha-beta-depleted transplantation in children. CDR3 length: 14 amino acids. The germline V gene has CDR1 LGHDT and CDR2 YNNKEL (reference sequence). Trimming left V 10 bases short and J 5 bases short, with 20 bases between. Using unique molecular identifiers, the investigators prepared the TCRbeta library. MiXCR was run by TCRdb on the PCR reads, yielding one entry per CDR3 protein. The table has about 360,000 distinct CDR3 sequences, about an eighth seen once; the top ten hold 3.5% to 4.5%. The chain is built from TRBV3-1 and TRBJ1-1, with TRBD1 as a possible D gene (6 bases). The TCR comes from a human donor who donated a stem cell graft to a child with Fanconi anemia. The sample here was PBMCs, taken from the stem cell graft. The CDR3 sequence is CAICFQGSVTEAFF. CDR3 nucleotides: TGTGCCATCTGTTTTCAGGGGAGTGTTACTGAAGCTTTCTTT.